This T cell receptor (beta chain) was sequenced for a study of control samples from healthy donors and cancer patients. This clone was detected once. V lost 0 bases and J lost 7; bases outside the gene matches: 6. The CDR3 is 14 residues long. Germline CDR1 SGHKS, CDR2 YYEKEE (reference sequence). TCRdb's table, derived via immunoSEQ multiplex PCR, lists solely in-frame clones and lacks some. Altogether some 140,000 clones are present, more than 85% being singletons, with the ten largest covering approximately 8.6%. The genes are TRBV5-5 and TRBJ1-2; 7 nucleotides match TRBD1. Sequencing used blood. This clonotype was sampled from a woman aged 30 to 39 in good health. The CDR3 DNA is TGTGCCAGCAGCTTGGGGGCCACAGGGGCTGGCTACACCTTC. Translation: CASSLGATGAGYTF.